A selection of T cell receptor beta chains follows, all from one sample in a study of tumour-infiltrating T cells in Burkitt lymphoma. Profiling relied on immunoSEQ multiplex PCR, and the TCRdb table lists in-frame clones only, not all of them. Altogether some 1,700 clones are present, 17% being singletons, with the ten largest covering more than 8.5%. The sequenced sample consisted of tumor tissue. The receptors stem from a human donor with diffuse large B-cell lymphoma. Both conserved end residues are part of each CDR3. Fields, in order: clone size, V gene, D gene, J gene, CDR3 DNA, CDR3 protein. A D gene is named only where the DNA matches it firmly. Clone size is not always given. Where it is, it says once, few, many or a class for expanded clones.

.,TRBV19,TRBD2,TRBJ2-5,TGTGCCAGTACCAGGTCGGGGGGTACAGAGACCCAGTACTTC,CASTRSGGTETQYF
few,TRBV18,.,TRBJ1-2,TGTGCCAGCTCACCACATCCGGGACCTAACTATGGCTACACCTTC,CASSPHPGPNYGYTF
few,TRBV5-4,TRBD2,TRBJ2-3,TGTGCCAGCAGCGAGGATTTAGCGGGGGGCACAGATACGCAGTATTTT,CASSEDLAGGTDTQYF
few,TRBV5-5,.,TRBJ1-2,TGTGCCAGCAGCGCCCAGGGGTCGGGGGGCTACACCTTC,CASSAQGSGGYTF
.,TRBV9,TRBD1,TRBJ1-2,TGTGCCAGCAGCGCGGGGACAGGGGGATTCTATGGCTACACCTTC,CASSAGTGGFYGYTF
.,TRBV4-3,TRBD1,TRBJ1-2,TGCGCCAGCAGCCAATACTACGGGACAGGCGACATGGGACGTGGCTACACCTTC,CASSQYYGTGDMGRGYTF
.,TRBV18,.,TRBJ2-1,TGTGCCAGCTCACTGGGTCTTCAGAGCTCCTACAATGAGCAGTTCTTC,CASSLGLQSSYNEQFF
.,TRBV20-1,TRBD2,TRBJ2-3,TGCAGTGCCCGAGGGACTAGGGCGCAGTATTTT,CSARGTRAQYF
.,TRBV7-9,TRBD2,TRBJ2-1,TGTGCCAGCAGCCCCGGACTAGCGGGGGCCATCTACAATGAGCAGTTCTTC,CASSPGLAGAIYNEQFF
.,TRBV20-1,.,TRBJ2-7,TGCAGTGCTAGCGACTACGAGCAGTACTTC,CSASDYEQYF
.,TRBV5-1,.,TRBJ1-1,TGCGCCAGCAGCTTCCAGGGGAACACTGAAGCTTTCTTT,CASSFQGNTEAFF
few,TRBV7-9,TRBD1,TRBJ2-5,TGTGCCAGCAGCTCCTCGAACCACCGGGACAGGGCCTACCAAGAGACCCAGTACTTC,CASSSSNHRDRAYQETQYF
.,TRBV25-1,.,TRBJ1-1,TGTGCCAGCAGTGGGGGGCTGGCTGAAGCTTTCTTT,CASSGGLAEAFF
few,TRBV19,TRBD1,TRBJ2-7,TGTGCCAGTAGCTCGGGACAGGGATACGAGCAGTACTTC,CASSSGQGYEQYF
few,TRBV6-5,.,TRBJ2-3,TGTGCCAGCACTCAATCGGGCGGGGTGGATACGCAGTATTTT,CASTQSGGVDTQYF
few,TRBV7-2,.,TRBJ1-2,TGTGCCAGCAGCAATCTCTGGGGCAGCGGAGGCTACACCTTC,CASSNLWGSGGYTF
.,TRBV7-2,.,TRBJ1-4,TGTGCCAGCAGCTTAGATGGGAGGGGTCTTAATGAAAAACTGTTTTTT,CASSLDGRGLNEKLFF
few,TRBV5-1,.,TRBJ1-1,TGCGCCAGCAGCTTGCTGAGGGGGGCGGGTGAAGCTTTCTTT,CASSLLRGAGEAFF
.,TRBV10-2,TRBD1,TRBJ2-3,TGCGCCAGCAGTGTGGGGGACAGGGGCCGAGATACGCAGTATTTT,CASSVGDRGRDTQYF
.,TRBV6-5,TRBD1,TRBJ1-2,TGTGCCAGCAGTTATACCGGGACAGGGGGTCATGGCTACACCTTC,CASSYTGTGGHGYTF
once,TRBV9,.,TRBJ2-1,TGTGCCAGCAGCCCCGGGACTGCCGTCGGGGGTGAGCAGTTCTTC,CASSPGTAVGGEQFF
few,TRBV5-5,.,TRBJ1-4,TGTGCCAGCAGCTTGGGTACAGGGATGGGTGAAAAACTGTTTTTT,CASSLGTGMGEKLFF
few,TRBV19,TRBD1,TRBJ2-2,TGTGCCAGTAGTATTCCAGGGACAGGGTGGGTCGGGGAGCTGTTTTTT,CASSIPGTGWVGELFF
few,TRBV5-1,.,TRBJ1-4,TGCGCCAGCAGCTTGGAGTGGCGGAATGAAAAACTGTTTTTT,CASSLEWRNEKLFF
few,TRBV19,TRBD1,TRBJ1-2,TGTGCCAGTACCCCGACAGGGGCGGACTATGGCTACACCTTC,CASTPTGADYGYTF
.,TRBV7-6,.,TRBJ2-5,TGTGCCAGCAGCTTAGATCGGTCAGGGGCTAAGTACCAAGAGACCCAGTACTTC,CASSLDRSGAKYQETQYF
.,TRBV6-6,TRBD1,TRBJ2-7,TGTGCCAGCGGTCTACAGGGGGATGTTCCCTACGAGCAGTACTTC,CASGLQGDVPYEQYF
few,TRBV6-5,.,TRBJ1-1,TGTGCCAGCAGTTACAGCCCGGGGAACACTGAAGCTTTCTTT,CASSYSPGNTEAFF
few,TRBV28,.,TRBJ1-1,TGTGCCAGCAGGGCAGAATGGACTGAAGCTTTCTTT,CASRAEWTEAFF
few,TRBV7-8,.,TRBJ2-7,TGTGCCAGCAGCTTAGGGTCCGGCTACGAGCAGTACTTC,CASSLGSGYEQYF
few,TRBV29-1,.,TRBJ1-2,TGCAGCGTTGGGGTAGCTAACTATGGCTACACCTTC,CSVGVANYGYTF
.,TRBV5-6,.,TRBJ1-2,TGTGCCAGCAGCTCGTCTCGTGGCTACACCTTC,CASSSSRGYTF
.,TRBV2,.,TRBJ1-6,TGTGCCAGCAAACCCTTCAATTCACCCCTCCACTTT,CASKPFNSPLHF
.,TRBV7-9,TRBD2,TRBJ2-1,TGTGCCAGCAGGGGGACTAGCCGAAACAATGAGCAGTTCTTC,CASRGTSRNNEQFF
.,TRBV27,TRBD1,TRBJ1-1,TGTGCCAGCAGTCGGATTGGACAGGGGAGCGAAGCTTTCTTT,CASSRIGQGSEAFF
few,TRBV7-8,TRBD1,TRBJ1-6,TGTGCCAGCAGCTTGCACCCCCAGGGGGGGAATTCACCCCTCCACTTT,CASSLHPQGGNSPLHF
few,TRBV9,.,TRBJ1-1,TGTGCCAGCAGCGGGGGGGTATGGGGCGACACTGAAGCTTTCTTT,CASSGGVWGDTEAFF
.,TRBV7-9,.,TRBJ1-1,TGTGCCAGCAGCTCCAGACGGGCAGTAGACACTGAAGCTTTCTTT,CASSSRRAVDTEAFF
.,TRBV7-8,.,TRBJ2-1,TGTGCCAGCAGCCCCCGCCCGGACAGATACAATGAGCAGTTCTTC,CASSPRPDRYNEQFF
few,TRBV7-2,.,TRBJ2-3,TGTGCCAGCAGCTTATCGACCCGAGATACGCAGTATTTT,CASSLSTRDTQYF
few,TRBV2,.,TRBJ1-5,TGTGCCAGCAGTGGACAGTTCCTAAATCAGCCCCAGCATTTT,CASSGQFLNQPQHF
few,TRBV7-2,.,TRBJ2-1,TGTGCCAGCAGTTTTAGGACCTCCCCTATAAAGAATGAGCAGTTCTTC,CASSFRTSPIKNEQFF
.,TRBV15,TRBD1,TRBJ2-7,TGTGCCACCAGCAGCCCCCGCTCTAAGACAGGGATTTCCTACGAGCAGTACTTC,CATSSPRSKTGISYEQYF
few,TRBV6-1,.,TRBJ2-7,TGTGCCAGCAGTGAAGTGGGCGACAACTCCTACGAGCAGTACTTC,CASSEVGDNSYEQYF
few,TRBV7-2,.,TRBJ2-1,TGTGCCAGCAGCTTGCTCGGACAGACCTCCTACAATGAGCAGTTCTTC,CASSLLGQTSYNEQFF
once,TRBV18,.,TRBJ2-7,TGTGCCAGCTCACCCAACCCCCGGGGTGAAGGGCAGTACTTC,CASSPNPRGEGQYF
.,TRBV15,.,TRBJ1-3,TGTGCCACCAGCAGAGATGGGGGCTTAGGGTCTGGAAACACCATATATTTT,CATSRDGGLGSGNTIYF
.,TRBV15,.,TRBJ2-5,TGTGCCACCAGCGGGCAGGGCCAAGAGACCCAGTACTTC,CATSGQGQETQYF
few,TRBV11-3,.,TRBJ1-4,TGTGCCAGCAGCTCAAGACAGCCTAATGAAAAACTGTTTTTT,CASSSRQPNEKLFF
once,TRBV7-2,.,TRBJ1-1,TGTGCCAGCAGCCGTGACGGGGGCACTGAAGCTTTCTTT,CASSRDGGTEAFF
.,TRBV4-3,TRBD1,TRBJ2-5,TGCGCCAGCAGCCAGGACAGGGATCAGACCCAGTACTTC,CASSQDRDQTQYF
few,TRBV4-1,TRBD1,TRBJ1-4,TGCGCCAGCAGCCAAGACCGGAGGGGGACAGGGAGGGAAAAACTGTTTTTT,CASSQDRRGTGREKLFF
.,TRBV11-3,TRBD1,TRBJ1-1,TGTGCCAGCAGCCTCGGGACAGGGAACACTGAAGCTTTCTTT,CASSLGTGNTEAFF
.,TRBV7-8,.,TRBJ2-1,TGTGCCAGCAGCTTAGCGCTTACTCCCGATGTTGAGCAGTTCTTC,CASSLALTPDVEQFF
.,TRBV7-7,TRBD2,TRBJ2-1,TGTGCTAGCAGCGCGACTAGCGGGAGCTCCTACAATGAGCAGTTCTTC,CASSATSGSSYNEQFF
once,TRBV12-2,.,TRBJ1-4,TGTGCAAGTCGCTTAGCGCCCGATGACAGGGCACCTAATGAAAAACTGTTTTTT,CASRLAPDDRAPNEKLFF
.,TRBV25-1,.,TRBJ1-2,TGTGCCAGCAGTGGGACACCCTATGGCTACACCTTC,CASSGTPYGYTF